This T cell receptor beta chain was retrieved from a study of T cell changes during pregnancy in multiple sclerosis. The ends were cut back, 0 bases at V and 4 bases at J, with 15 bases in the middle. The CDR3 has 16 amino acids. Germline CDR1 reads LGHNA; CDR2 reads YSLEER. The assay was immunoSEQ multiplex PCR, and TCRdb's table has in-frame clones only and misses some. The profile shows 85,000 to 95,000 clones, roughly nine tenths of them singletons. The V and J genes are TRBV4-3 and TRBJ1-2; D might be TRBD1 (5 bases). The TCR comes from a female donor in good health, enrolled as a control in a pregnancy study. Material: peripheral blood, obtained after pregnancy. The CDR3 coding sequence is TGCGCCAGCAGCCAAGACCGACAGAGCCCCCGCTATGGCTACACCTTC. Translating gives CASSQDRQSPRYGYTF.